The clone carrying this T cell receptor beta chain appeared once. What it binds is unknown. This entry is derived from a study of shared clonotypes between healthy human individuals. It was CD45RO-negative cells, positively selected for CCR7, that made up naive CD8 cells, with terminally differentiated effector memory CD45RA+ cells excluded. Germline loops: CDR1 MGHRA, CDR2 YSYEKL. The CDR3 loop spans 15 amino acids. V lost 1 base and J lost 7, with 16 bases in between. Sequencing was performed with immunoSEQ multiplex PCR; in TCRdb, only in-frame clones are kept and a portion is missing. The sample carries roughly 810,000 clones, 90% to 98% recorded once. Whole-study results and caveats: Researchers found naive subsets generally carried larger estimated richness than memory subsets.

Sequences were obtained from naive CD8+ T cells sorted from blood. This sequence joins TRBV4-1 and TRBJ2-5; the D gene is possibly TRBD1 (5 bases). The sequence was obtained from a man aged 25 to 45 in good health. This CDR3 reads CASSQGVTDSGTQYF. Here the CDR3 DNA reads TGCGCCAGCAGCCAAGGGGTGACAGACTCGGGGACCCAGTACTTC.